The source of this T cell receptor (beta chain) is a study of T cell repertoires in cytomegalovirus infection. TCRdb fed the reads into MiXCR, producing one record per CDR3 protein. The sample consists of about 150,000 distinct CDR3 sequences, roughly a quarter of them appearing once. The CDR3 spans 11 residues. Germline CDR1 and CDR2: MDHEN and SYDVKM. Trimming cost V 5 bases and J 8 bases, with 9 bases left between them. This clonotype showed up just a few times. The sample taken for sequencing was PBMCs. This clonotype originated in a human donor in good health (CMV status not recorded). Some clones in this sample may be carry-over from other donors' samples. The chain is built from TRBV28 and TRBJ1-2; D is unclear. The CDR3 nucleotides are TGTGCCAGCAGTACATCGACAGGCTACACCTTC. Encoded protein: CASSTSTGYTF.